This paragraph covers one T cell receptor (beta chain) sequence. Its antigen is as yet unknown. At a deep level, the assay was run. TCRdb keeps only in-frame clones here, not all; method: immunoSEQ multiplex PCR. The sample contains about 2.2 million clones, over 85% of which appear only once. These data are taken from a study of shared clonotypes between healthy human individuals. This CDR3 is built from 13 residues. The V end was cut by 5 bases, the J end by 2 bases, with 9 bases between. Germline-derived CDR1 and CDR2 are MNHEY and SMNVEV (reference sequence). Study-level points and caveats: On the whole, naive subsets had larger estimated richness than memory subsets had.

It was CD45RO-negative cells, positively selected for CCR7, that made up naive CD8 cells, with terminally differentiated effector memory CD45RA+ cells excluded. Sequenced sample: naive CD8+ T cells from PBMCs. The gene calls are TRBV27 and TRBJ1-2; no clear D gene. This TCR came from a man aged 18-30 years in good health. Some clones in this sample may be carry-over from other donors' samples. The CDR3 region has the DNA TGTGCCAGCAGTGATCCATTAAACTATGGCTACACCTTC. It codes for CASSDPLNYGYTF.